Listed below are T cell receptor beta chains from one sample, sequenced in a study of cytomegalovirus exposure and HLA in healthy donors. Data came from immunoSEQ multiplex PCR; TCRdb stores just in-frame clones and leaves some out. This sample has 160,000 or so clones, with roughly 80% found just once. Sequenced material: PBMCs. The receptors shown here come from a male donor in good health and CMV-seropositive. Each CDR3 is given with its conserved first and last residue. The order of the fields is D gene, V gene, clone size, J gene, CDR3 DNA, CDR3 protein. D genes are given only for firm matches. Clone size is stated in some rows and not others, as once, few, many or a class when expanded.

TRBD1	TRBV7-2	-	TRBJ1-6	TGTGCCAGCAGCCCCGGGAGGGACAGAAACTATAATTCACCCCTCCACTTT	CASSPGRDRNYNSPLHF
-	TRBV7-2	-	TRBJ2-7	TGTGCCAGCAGCTTAGGGGGCGGCTACGAGCAGTACTTC	CASSLGGGYEQYF
-	TRBV28	few	TRBJ2-4	TGTGCCAGCAGTCGGGGACAAACGCACACTTCACTAGCCAAAAACATTCAGTACTTC	CASSRGQTHTSLAKNIQYF
-	TRBV18	-	TRBJ1-2	TGTGCCAGCTCAGAGGGCACTAACTATGGCTACACCTTC	CASSEGTNYGYTF
-	TRBV5-1	-	TRBJ2-7	TGCGCCAGCAGCTTGGAGTGGGGCCGGACCTACGAGCAGTACTTC	CASSLEWGRTYEQYF
TRBD1	TRBV5-1	few	TRBJ1-6	TGCGCCAGCAGCCCCGGACAGGGTGCCTATAATTCACCCCTCCACTTT	CASSPGQGAYNSPLHF
-	TRBV29-1	-	TRBJ1-1	TGCAGCGTTGAAAGCGGGACTGAAGCTTTCTTT	CSVESGTEAFF
-	TRBV12-5	-	TRBJ1-2	TGTGCTAGTGGTTCCTCCCCCCTCTCGAACTATGGCTACACCTTC	CASGSSPLSNYGYTF
TRBD1	TRBV27	few	TRBJ1-5	TGTGCCAGCAGTTTAGCGGGACAGGGAGGTAATCAGCCCCAGCATTTT	CASSLAGQGGNQPQHF
TRBD1	TRBV5-1	-	TRBJ2-2	TGCGCCAGCAGCCCAGGGACAGCCGGGGAGCTGTTTTTT	CASSPGTAGELFF
TRBD1	TRBV7-9	-	TRBJ1-1	TGTGCCAGCAGCTCGATACAGGGGATTGGCACTGAAGCTTTCTTT	CASSSIQGIGTEAFF
-	TRBV28	-	TRBJ1-4	TGTGCCAGCAGTTCTCCAACTAATGAAAAACTGTTTTTT	CASSSPTNEKLFF
-	TRBV28	-	TRBJ2-6	TGTGCCAGCAACCCTCCCGGGACTCCCGGGGCCAACGTCCTGACTTTC	CASNPPGTPGANVLTF
TRBD2	TRBV15	-	TRBJ2-7	TGTGCCACCAGCAGAGTTGGCGGGAGGGCCGAAGAGCAGTACTTC	CATSRVGGRAEEQYF
TRBD2	TRBV6-6	-	TRBJ2-4	TGTGCCAGCAGTGTTCCGGGACTAGCCAAAAACAGTCAGTACTTC	CASSVPGLAKNSQYF
TRBD1	TRBV19	few	TRBJ2-3	TGTGCCAGTAGTGTAAGGACAGGGAGCACAGATACGCAGTATTTT	CASSVRTGSTDTQYF
TRBD1	TRBV19	-	TRBJ1-2	TGTGCCAGTAGTATACGGCCTCGACAGGGGGCTAATTCTAACTATGGCTACACCTTC	CASSIRPRQGANSNYGYTF
TRBD1	TRBV2	-	TRBJ1-2	TGTGCCAGCAGCCCGGGACAGAGGGACTATGGCTACACCTTC	CASSPGQRDYGYTF
TRBD1	TRBV5-8	-	TRBJ1-5	TGTGCCAGCAGCTTGGGGACCGGGACAGGGGATCAGCCCCAGCATTTT	CASSLGTGTGDQPQHF
-	TRBV15	few	TRBJ2-7	TGTGCCACCAGCAGTATAGAATGGGGGAGGCACGAGCAGTACTTC	CATSSIEWGRHEQYF
-	TRBV11-2	-	TRBJ2-7	TGTGCCAGCAGCAAGCCTGGGGAGGCCTCCTACGAGCAGTACTTC	CASSKPGEASYEQYF
TRBD1	TRBV7-8	-	TRBJ2-5	TGTGCCAGCAGCTTAGGTCCGGAGACAGGGGGAGAGACCCAGTACTTC	CASSLGPETGGETQYF
TRBD1	TRBV2	-	TRBJ2-7	TGTGCCAGCAGTCCAGACAGGGGGCCCTACGAGCAGTACTTC	CASSPDRGPYEQYF
-	TRBV7-9	-	TRBJ2-7	TGTGCCAGCAGCTCAGGACTCCTCTCCTACGAGCAGTACTTC	CASSSGLLSYEQYF
-	TRBV2	-	TRBJ2-2	TGTGCCAGCAGTGACCCAGGTTGGGCCGGGGAGCTGTTTTTT	CASSDPGWAGELFF
-	TRBV14	-	TRBJ1-2	TGTGCCAGCAGTCGTCAGGTTATTGGTGGCTACACCTTC	CASSRQVIGGYTF
-	TRBV5-1	-	TRBJ1-1	TGCGCCAGCAGCCTGGGCCCCGGGGACACTGAAGCTTTCTTT	CASSLGPGDTEAFF
TRBD1	TRBV10-3	-	TRBJ1-4	TGTGCCATCAGTGAAAAGACAGGGCCCCGGGGAAAACTGTTTTTT	CAISEKTGPRGKLFF
TRBD1	TRBV5-1	-	TRBJ2-5	TGCGCCAGCAGCTTGGCTGGACAGGGGCCCCAAGAGACCCAGTACTTC	CASSLAGQGPQETQYF
TRBD1	TRBV10-1	-	TRBJ1-1	TGCGCCAGCAGTGAAACACAGGGGGCCAGGGAAGCTTTCTTT	CASSETQGAREAFF
TRBD1	TRBV19	-	TRBJ2-7	TGTGCCAGTAGCCGACAGGGGGACTCCTACGAGCAGTACTTC	CASSRQGDSYEQYF
TRBD1	TRBV6-6	-	TRBJ1-3	TGTGCCAGCAAGCTTCCGGGACAGGCAAGGGACACCATATATTTT	CASKLPGQARDTIYF
TRBD1	TRBV10-3	-	TRBJ2-2	TGTGCCATCAGTGAGTGGGGACAGTCAACCGGGGAGCTGTTTTTT	CAISEWGQSTGELFF
TRBD2	TRBV14	once	TRBJ2-5	TGTGCCAGCAGCCCGGGACTAGCGGCGCGAGGAAGGACCCAGTACTTC	CASSPGLAARGRTQYF
-	TRBV6-5	-	TRBJ1-5	TGTGCCAGCAGTTACACGGGGGGAGGCAATCAGCCCCAGCATTTT	CASSYTGGGNQPQHF
-	TRBV2	few	TRBJ1-2	TGTGCCAGCTTAGACAGGTCCGATTACTATGGCTACACCTTC	CASLDRSDYYGYTF
TRBD1	TRBV27	-	TRBJ2-7	TGTGCCAGCAGTTCCCGGGACAGGTTACACGAGCAGTACTTC	CASSSRDRLHEQYF
TRBD2	TRBV7-9	-	TRBJ2-3	TGTGCCAGCAGCCTGGTAGCGGGGTCCACAGATACGCAGTATTTT	CASSLVAGSTDTQYF
-	TRBV28	-	TRBJ2-5	TGTGCCAGCAGTTTCGGGGGGCTAGAGACCCAGTACTTC	CASSFGGLETQYF
-	TRBV6-5	once	TRBJ2-7	TGTGCCAGTTCTGGAGTCTACGAGCAGTACTTC	CASSGVYEQYF
TRBD2	TRBV11-2	-	TRBJ2-1	TGTGCCAGCAGCTTAGGACTAGCGGGAGTCGGTGAGCAGTTCTTC	CASSLGLAGVGEQFF
TRBD1	TRBV18	-	TRBJ1-1	TGTGCCAGCTCACCCCTGACAGGGGACGGCACTGAAGCTTTCTTT	CASSPLTGDGTEAFF
-	TRBV5-1	-	TRBJ2-3	TGCGCCAGCAGCTTTGCTAGCGGCACAGATACGCAGTATTTT	CASSFASGTDTQYF
-	TRBV2	-	TRBJ1-2	TGTGCCAGCGACCCCCGGGGAGGTAGTTACTATGGCTACACCTTC	CASDPRGGSYYGYTF
-	TRBV30	-	TRBJ1-2	TGTGCCTGGAATCAATTTCGGTCTTCCTTC	CAWNQFRSSF
-	TRBV2	-	TRBJ2-1	TGTGCCAGCAGTGGCGGGCGCGGACCCGAGGGCAATGAGCAGTTCTTC	CASSGGRGPEGNEQFF
-	TRBV7-2	-	TRBJ2-7	TGTGCCAGCAGCTCCACTTACGAGCAGTACTTC	CASSSTYEQYF
-	TRBV9	-	TRBJ2-2	TGTGCCAGCAGCGTTCCCCAGAACACCGGGGAGCTGTTTTTT	CASSVPQNTGELFF
TRBD1	TRBV6-1	-	TRBJ2-3	TGTGCCAGCAGCCGGGACAGGGCATCCTTGGATACGCAGTATTTT	CASSRDRASLDTQYF
TRBD1	TRBV2	-	TRBJ1-5	TGTGCCAGCACCAGAGGGGGCAGTAATCAGCCCCAGCATTTT	CASTRGGSNQPQHF
-	TRBV30	-	TRBJ2-5	TGTGCCTGGAGCGTGGGGGGAGAGACCCAGTACTTC	CAWSVGGETQYF
-	TRBV5-1	-	TRBJ2-1	TGCGCCAGCAGGTCGAGCTCCTACAATGAGCAGTTCTTC	CASRSSSYNEQFF
-	TRBV2	-	TRBJ1-2	TGTGCCAGCAGGGGGGCGAGCTATGGCTACACCTTC	CASRGASYGYTF
-	TRBV5-1	few	TRBJ2-2	TGCGCCAGCAGCTTGTTGGGACAGAACACCGGGGAGCTGTTTTTT	CASSLLGQNTGELFF
-	TRBV2	few	TRBJ1-1	TGTGCCAGCACCCGGAGAAGGGGCCTAAACACTGAAGCTTTCTTT	CASTRRRGLNTEAFF
-	TRBV29-1	-	TRBJ1-1	TGCAGCGTCCCGACAATGAACACTGAAGCTTTCTTT	CSVPTMNTEAFF
TRBD2	TRBV7-7	-	TRBJ2-2	TGTGCCAGCAGCTTAGGAAGCGGGAGCAACGGGGAGCTGTTTTTT	CASSLGSGSNGELFF
TRBD1	TRBV5-1	-	TRBJ1-1	TGCGCCAGCAGCTTGGGGACAGGGCTTGACACTGAAGCTTTCTTT	CASSLGTGLDTEAFF
TRBD1	TRBV11-2	-	TRBJ2-2	TGTGCCAGCAGCTTAGTCGGGACAGGAAGGGTCGGGGAGCTGTTTTTT	CASSLVGTGRVGELFF